The sequence of this T cell receptor (beta chain) was determined in a study of T cells in Graves' hyperthyroidism and ophthalmopathy. Study summary: Peripheral blood sampling occurred at initial diagnosis, before any treatment.

This CDR3 region has 13 residues. The V and J ends lost 5 bases and 8 bases respectively, with 13 bases between them. This clonotype came up many times. Uncontrolled infection, other autoimmune disease, pregnancy or lactation led to exclusion. Used for diagnoses were clinical symptoms, serum thyroxine and TRAb, thyroid ultrasound and orbital computed tomography. Using RNA transcripts as the source, TCR beta CDR3 regions were amplified. A set of HTBI primers served as the primers for a first-round RT-PCR of the TCR CDR3. One entry per CDR3 protein, called by TCRdb with MiXCR from the multiplex PCR reads. The profile shows approximately 600,000 distinct CDR3 sequences, about 14% of them singletons.

The sample was blood. The V call is TRBV12-3 or TRBV12-4, the J call TRBJ2-1, with D perhaps matching TRBD2 (5 bases). The TCR comes from a woman younger than 30 with Graves' ophthalmopathy. The CDR3 region has the DNA TGTGCCAGCAGTCTCCGTCGGGATCATGAGCAGTTCTTC. It codes for CASSLRRDHEQFF.